The entry below describes one T cell receptor beta chain. The antigen remains undetermined. The sample is drawn from a study of T-cell reconstitution after alpha-beta-depleted transplantation in children. Study observations and caveats: T-cell numbers and diversity one year post-transplant derived largely from freshly generated T cells. Reportedly, only several hundred clones from non-depleted graft cells drove alpha-beta T-cell counts at about two months. Recipient T cells and thymic progenitors that survived gave rise to the high TCRbeta diversity observed at day 60 in some patients.

V lost 7 bases and J lost 5, with 20 bases in between. The germline gives CDR1 MNHEY, CDR2 SVGEGT. This CDR3 is built from 15 residues. Preparation of the TCRbeta library was carried out with unique molecular identifiers. TCRdb called the PCR reads again in MiXCR, with one record for every CDR3 protein. The sample holds about 900,000 distinct CDR3 sequences; about 26% are singletons and the top ten take roughly 28%. The TCR originated in a boy younger than two who had a stem cell transplant for SCID, so the T cells may come from the graft donor. Sequenced material: PBMCs, mostly from graft donor cells, taken 360 days after TCRalphabeta/CD19-depleted stem cell transplant. The chain combines TRBV6-2 or TRBV6-3 with TRBJ2-5; D might be TRBD1 or TRBD2, each matching 6 bases. The CDR3 sequence is CASTKEGGRMETQYF. The CDR3 DNA is TGTGCCAGCACTAAAGAGGGGGGCCGCATGGAGACCCAGTACTTC.